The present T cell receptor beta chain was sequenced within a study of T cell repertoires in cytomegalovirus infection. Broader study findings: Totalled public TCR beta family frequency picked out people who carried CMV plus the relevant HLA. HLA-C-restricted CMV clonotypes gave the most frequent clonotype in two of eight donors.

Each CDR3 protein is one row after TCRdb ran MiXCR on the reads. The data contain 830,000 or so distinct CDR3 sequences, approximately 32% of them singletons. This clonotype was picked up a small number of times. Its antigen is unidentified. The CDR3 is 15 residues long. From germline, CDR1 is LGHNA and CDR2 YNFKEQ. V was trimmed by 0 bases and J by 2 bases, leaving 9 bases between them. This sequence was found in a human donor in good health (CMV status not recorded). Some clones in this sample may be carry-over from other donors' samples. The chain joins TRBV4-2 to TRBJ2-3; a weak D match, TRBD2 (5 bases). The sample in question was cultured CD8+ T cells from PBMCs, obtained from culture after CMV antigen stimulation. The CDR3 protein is CASSQDGLITDTQYF. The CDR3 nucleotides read TGTGCCAGCAGCCAAGACGGACTGATCACAGATACGCAGTATTTT.